Listed below are T cell receptor beta chains from one sample, sequenced in a study of shared clonotypes between healthy human individuals. Sequenced by immunoSEQ multiplex PCR; TCRdb stores in-frame clones only, minus some. This sample has 450,000 to 600,000 clones, with 79% found just once. Sample: PBMCs. The source of these receptors is a woman aged 40 to 50 in good health. Some clones in this sample may be carry-over from other donors' samples. The CDR3 runs from the conserved cysteine through the conserved F or W. The D gene is left open where the match is weak. Clone size is given for some rows only: seen once, a few or many times, or a class if the clone is expanded.

>TRBD2|TRBJ2-1|TRBV5-1|.
TGCGCCAGCAGCAGAGGGACTAGCGGGAGGGGTCACAATGAGCAGTTCTTC
CASSRGTSGRGHNEQFF
>TRBD1|TRBJ2-3|TRBV29-1|.
TGCAGCGTTGAAGGTATTGAAGGCAGGGGGCGAATAACAGATACGCAGTATTTT
CSVEGIEGRGRITDTQYF
>.|TRBJ2-5|TRBV5-1|few
TGCGCCAGCAGCTTGGCCCCCCTGGAGACCCAGTACTTC
CASSLAPLETQYF
>.|TRBJ1-1|TRBV6-5|.
TGTGCCAGCAGTTCCCCGAACAGGGCATTAAACACTGAAGCTTTCTTT
CASSSPNRALNTEAFF
>.|TRBJ2-2|TRBV2|once
TGTGCCAGCAGCGGAGGGGAAGCGAACACCGGGGAGCTGTTTTTT
CASSGGEANTGELFF
>.|TRBJ2-2|TRBV4-3|.
TGCGCCAGCAGCCCCCGTTACGGGGAGCTGTTTTTT
CASSPRYGELFF
>.|TRBJ1-1|TRBV18|once
TGTGCCAGCTCAGCCGGGCCGAACACTGAAGCTTTCTTT
CASSAGPNTEAFF
>TRBD2|TRBJ2-1|TRBV5-4|.
TGTGCCAGCAGCTTGGACCTAGCGGGAGGAAATAATGAGCAGTTCTTC
CASSLDLAGGNNEQFF
>TRBD1|TRBJ2-7|TRBV2|.
TGTGCCAGCAGTGCAGGGGGTAGCGAGCAGTACTTC
CASSAGGSEQYF
>TRBD1|TRBJ2-3|TRBV18|.
TGTGCCAGCTCACCAACAGGGGGCTCGTCTATAGATACGCAGTATTTT
CASSPTGGSSIDTQYF
>TRBD2|TRBJ2-7|TRBV7-8|many
TGTGCCAGCAGCCAGCGGGACTCGTATGTAGAGCAGTACTTC
CASSQRDSYVEQYF